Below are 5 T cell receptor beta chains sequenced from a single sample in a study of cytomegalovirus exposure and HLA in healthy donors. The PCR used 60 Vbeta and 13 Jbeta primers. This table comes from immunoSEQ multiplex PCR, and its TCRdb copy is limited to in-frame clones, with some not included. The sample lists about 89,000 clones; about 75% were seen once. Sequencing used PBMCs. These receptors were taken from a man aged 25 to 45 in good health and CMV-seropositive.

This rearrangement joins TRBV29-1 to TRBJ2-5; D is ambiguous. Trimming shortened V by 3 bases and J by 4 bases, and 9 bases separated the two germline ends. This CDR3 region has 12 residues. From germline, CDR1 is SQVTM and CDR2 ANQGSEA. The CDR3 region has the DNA TGCAGCGTTGACAGAGGTGGAGAGACCCAGTACTTC. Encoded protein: CSVDRGGETQYF.

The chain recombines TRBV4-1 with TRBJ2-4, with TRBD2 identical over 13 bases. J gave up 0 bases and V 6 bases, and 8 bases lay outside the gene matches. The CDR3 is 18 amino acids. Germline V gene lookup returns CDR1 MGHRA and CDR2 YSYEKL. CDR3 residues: CASRPGLAGTQAKNIQYF. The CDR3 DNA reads TGCGCCAGCAGACCGGGACTAGCGGGGACCCAAGCCAAAAACATTCAGTACTTC.

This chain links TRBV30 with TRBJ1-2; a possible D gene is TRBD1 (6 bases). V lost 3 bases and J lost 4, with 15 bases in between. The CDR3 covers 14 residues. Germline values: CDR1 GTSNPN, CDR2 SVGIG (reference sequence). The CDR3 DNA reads TGTGCCTGGAGGACCACAGGGAAGGGCTATGGCTACACCTTC. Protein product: CAWRTTGKGYGYTF.

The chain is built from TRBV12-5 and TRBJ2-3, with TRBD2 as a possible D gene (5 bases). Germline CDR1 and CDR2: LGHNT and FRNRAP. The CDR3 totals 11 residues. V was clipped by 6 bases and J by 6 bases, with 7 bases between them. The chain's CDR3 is CASGGGDTQYF. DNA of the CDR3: TGTGCTAGTGGCGGCGGGGATACGCAGTATTTT.

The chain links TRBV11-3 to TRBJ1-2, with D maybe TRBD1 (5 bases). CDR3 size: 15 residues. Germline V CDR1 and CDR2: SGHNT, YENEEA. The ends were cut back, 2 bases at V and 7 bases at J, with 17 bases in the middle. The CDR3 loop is CASSLRGSETGGYTF. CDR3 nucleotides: TGTGCCAGCAGCTTAAGGGGATCTGAGACGGGTGGCTACACCTTC.